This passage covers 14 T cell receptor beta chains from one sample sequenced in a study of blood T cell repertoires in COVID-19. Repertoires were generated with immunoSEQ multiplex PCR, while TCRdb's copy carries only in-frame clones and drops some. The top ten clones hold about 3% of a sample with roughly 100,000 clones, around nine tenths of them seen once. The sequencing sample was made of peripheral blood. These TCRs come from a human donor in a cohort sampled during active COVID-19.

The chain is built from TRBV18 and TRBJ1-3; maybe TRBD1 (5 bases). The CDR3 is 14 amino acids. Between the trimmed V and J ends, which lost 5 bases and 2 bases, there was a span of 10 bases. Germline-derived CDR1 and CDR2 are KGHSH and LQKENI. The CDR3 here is CASSFQGPGNTIYF. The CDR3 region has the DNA TGTGCCAGCTCATTCCAGGGCCCTGGAAACACCATATATTTT.

CDR3 protein: CASRPSGDRETQYF. DNA of the CDR3: TGTGCCAGCAGGCCATCCGGGGATAGGGAGACCCAGTACTTC. The chain uses TRBV28 and TRBJ2-5; TRBD2 is a possible D gene (5 bases). Trimming took 6 bases from V and 5 from J, leaving 16 bases between them. This CDR3 has 14 residues. Germline loops: CDR1 MDHEN, CDR2 SYDVKM.

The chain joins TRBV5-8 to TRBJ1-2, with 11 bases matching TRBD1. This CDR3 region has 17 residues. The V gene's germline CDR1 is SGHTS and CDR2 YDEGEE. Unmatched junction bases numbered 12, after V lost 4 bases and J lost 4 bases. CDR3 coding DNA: TGTGCCAGCAGCCAATACCCCTTGGGACAGGGGGGCTATGGCTACACCTTC. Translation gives CASSQYPLGQGGYGYTF.

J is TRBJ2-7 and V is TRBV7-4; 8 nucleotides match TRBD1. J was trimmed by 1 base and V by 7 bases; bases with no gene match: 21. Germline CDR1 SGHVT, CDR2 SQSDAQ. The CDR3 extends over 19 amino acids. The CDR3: CASTPGQARIAVASYEQYF. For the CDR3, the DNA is TGTGCCAGCACCCCGGGACAGGCCAGGATAGCGGTAGCTTCCTACGAGCAGTACTTC.

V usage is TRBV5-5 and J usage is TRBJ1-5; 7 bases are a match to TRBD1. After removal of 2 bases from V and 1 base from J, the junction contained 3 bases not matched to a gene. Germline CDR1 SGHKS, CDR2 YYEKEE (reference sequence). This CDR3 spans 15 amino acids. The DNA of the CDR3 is TGTGCCAGCAGCTTTACAGGGGCGAGCAATCAGCCCCAGCATTTT. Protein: CASSFTGASNQPQHF.

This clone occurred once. The CDR3: CASSFPDRGTEAFF. CDR3 DNA: TGTGCCAGCAGTTTCCCGGACAGGGGCACTGAAGCTTTCTTT. The V call is TRBV28, the J call TRBJ1-1, with 9 bases aligning to TRBD1. CDR3 size: 14 residues. Trimming at V came to 3 bases and at J to 4 bases, leaving 3 bases not matched to a gene. Germline V gives CDR1 MDHEN, CDR2 SYDVKM.

CDR3 DNA sequence: TGCGCCAGCAGCCCTGGTGGGGGGGATAGTTATGGCTACACCTTC. Protein: CASSPGGGDSYGYTF. The rearrangement uses TRBV5-1 and TRBJ1-2; TRBD1 might be the D (5 bases). The CDR3 consists of 15 residues. Germline V gene sequence: CDR1 SGHRS, CDR2 YFSETQ. Trimming pared 4 bases from V and 5 bases from J, leaving 18 bases between.

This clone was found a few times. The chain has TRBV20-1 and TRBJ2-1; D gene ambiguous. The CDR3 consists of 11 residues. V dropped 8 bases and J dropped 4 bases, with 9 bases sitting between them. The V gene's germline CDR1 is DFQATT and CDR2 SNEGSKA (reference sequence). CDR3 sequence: CSPRYYNEQFF. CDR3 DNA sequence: TGCAGTCCCCGGTATTACAATGAGCAGTTCTTC.

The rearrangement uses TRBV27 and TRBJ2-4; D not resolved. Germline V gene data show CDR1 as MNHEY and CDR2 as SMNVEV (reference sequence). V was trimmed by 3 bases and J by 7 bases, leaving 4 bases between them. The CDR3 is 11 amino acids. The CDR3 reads CASSFMNIQYF. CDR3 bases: TGTGCCAGCAGTTTCATGAACATTCAGTACTTC.

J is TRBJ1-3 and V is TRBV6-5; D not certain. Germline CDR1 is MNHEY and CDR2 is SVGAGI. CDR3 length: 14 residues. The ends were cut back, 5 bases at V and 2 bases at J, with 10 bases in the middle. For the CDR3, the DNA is TGTGCCAGCAGTACGCTCGGGGCTGGAAACACCATATATTTT. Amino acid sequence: CASSTLGAGNTIYF.

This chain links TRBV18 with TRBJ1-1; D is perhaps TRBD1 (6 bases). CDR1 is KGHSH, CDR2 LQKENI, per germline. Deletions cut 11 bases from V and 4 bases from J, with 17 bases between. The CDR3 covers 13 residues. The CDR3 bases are TGTGCCGGACAGAGTCCCCAGGGCACTGAAGCTTTCTTT. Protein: CAGQSPQGTEAFF.

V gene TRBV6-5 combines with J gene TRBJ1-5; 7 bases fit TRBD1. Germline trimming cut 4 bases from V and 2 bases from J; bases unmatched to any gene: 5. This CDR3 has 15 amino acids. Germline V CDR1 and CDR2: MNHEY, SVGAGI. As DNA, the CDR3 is TGTGCCAGCAGTTTGACAGGGAATGGCAATCAGCCCCAGCATTTT. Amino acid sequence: CASSLTGNGNQPQHF.

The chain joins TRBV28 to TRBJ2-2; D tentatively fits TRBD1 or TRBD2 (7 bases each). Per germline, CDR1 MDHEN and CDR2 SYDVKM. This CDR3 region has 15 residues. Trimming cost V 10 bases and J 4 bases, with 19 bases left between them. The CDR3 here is CAIRGGLPSTGELFF. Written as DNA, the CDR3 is TGTGCCATCAGGGGGGGGCTGCCTAGCACCGGGGAGCTGTTTTTT.

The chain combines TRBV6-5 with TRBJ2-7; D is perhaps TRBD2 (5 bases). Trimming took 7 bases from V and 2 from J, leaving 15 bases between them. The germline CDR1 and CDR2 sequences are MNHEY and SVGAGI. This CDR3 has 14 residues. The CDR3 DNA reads TGTGCCAGCACCACGGGGAAACATACCTACGAGCAGTACTTC. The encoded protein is CASTTGKHTYEQYF.